This record looks at one T cell receptor (beta chain) sequence and its context. These data are taken from a study of T cell repertoires and Cas9 in healthy adults. About the study: CD4 and CD8 compartments: SpCas9-reactive T cells profiled for potency, cytotoxicity, lineage.

The CDR3 runs to 12 residues. The germline gives CDR1 LGHNA, CDR2 YNFKEQ. V dropped 1 base and J dropped 5 bases, with 5 bases sitting between them. Profiled with immunoSEQ multiplex PCR; TCRdb holds only in-frame clones, not every one. The table includes around 20,000 clones, roughly 90% detected once. The TCR comes from a human donor in good health. Sequenced input: CD4+ effector T cells (CD127+, CD25-, CD137-, CD154-) from PBMCs; culture status not recorded. This chain connects TRBV4-2 to TRBJ1-2, with D tentatively TRBD1 (5 bases). In nucleotides, the CDR3 is TGTGCCAGCAGCCAAGGACAGTATGGCTACACCTTC. Translated: CASSQGQYGYTF.